This T cell receptor (beta chain) was retrieved from a study of blood T cell repertoires in COVID-19. Study background: There were acute and convalescent COVID-19 samples, and they came from the United States, Italy and Spain. T cells, B-cell-depleted T cells, or PBMCs provided the cDNA or gDNA that served as material.

Germline V lookup: CDR1 SGHRS, CDR2 YFSETQ. This CDR3 comprises 16 residues. The germline V and J ends were trimmed by 4 bases and 0 bases, with 13 bases remaining between them. Under the authors' procedure: The assay estimated nucleated cells by amplifying reference gene primers. The repertoire was sequenced with immunoSEQ multiplex PCR; TCRdb's copy has only in-frame clones and lacks some. The V and J calls and the clone size are those of that table, but D and trimming were determined from the DNA. Among about 230,000 clones listed, roughly 83% were seen once. The sequence derives from a woman aged 70-85 years with active or convalescent COVID-19. This rearrangement joins TRBV5-1 to TRBJ1-4; no clear D. Sequenced material: peripheral blood. The DNA for the CDR3 is TGCGCCAGCAGCCCCGGACTAGTGGCAACTAATGAAAAACTGTTTTTT. As protein: CASSPGLVATNEKLFF. Looking up the rest from reference TRBV5-1 and TRBJ1-4 gives the full variable domain: KAGVTQTPRYLIKTRGQQVTLSCSPISGHRSVSWYQQTPGQGLQFLFEYFSETQRNKGNFPGRFSGRQFSNSRSEMNVSTLELGDSALYLCASSPGLVATNEKLFFGSGTQLSVL.